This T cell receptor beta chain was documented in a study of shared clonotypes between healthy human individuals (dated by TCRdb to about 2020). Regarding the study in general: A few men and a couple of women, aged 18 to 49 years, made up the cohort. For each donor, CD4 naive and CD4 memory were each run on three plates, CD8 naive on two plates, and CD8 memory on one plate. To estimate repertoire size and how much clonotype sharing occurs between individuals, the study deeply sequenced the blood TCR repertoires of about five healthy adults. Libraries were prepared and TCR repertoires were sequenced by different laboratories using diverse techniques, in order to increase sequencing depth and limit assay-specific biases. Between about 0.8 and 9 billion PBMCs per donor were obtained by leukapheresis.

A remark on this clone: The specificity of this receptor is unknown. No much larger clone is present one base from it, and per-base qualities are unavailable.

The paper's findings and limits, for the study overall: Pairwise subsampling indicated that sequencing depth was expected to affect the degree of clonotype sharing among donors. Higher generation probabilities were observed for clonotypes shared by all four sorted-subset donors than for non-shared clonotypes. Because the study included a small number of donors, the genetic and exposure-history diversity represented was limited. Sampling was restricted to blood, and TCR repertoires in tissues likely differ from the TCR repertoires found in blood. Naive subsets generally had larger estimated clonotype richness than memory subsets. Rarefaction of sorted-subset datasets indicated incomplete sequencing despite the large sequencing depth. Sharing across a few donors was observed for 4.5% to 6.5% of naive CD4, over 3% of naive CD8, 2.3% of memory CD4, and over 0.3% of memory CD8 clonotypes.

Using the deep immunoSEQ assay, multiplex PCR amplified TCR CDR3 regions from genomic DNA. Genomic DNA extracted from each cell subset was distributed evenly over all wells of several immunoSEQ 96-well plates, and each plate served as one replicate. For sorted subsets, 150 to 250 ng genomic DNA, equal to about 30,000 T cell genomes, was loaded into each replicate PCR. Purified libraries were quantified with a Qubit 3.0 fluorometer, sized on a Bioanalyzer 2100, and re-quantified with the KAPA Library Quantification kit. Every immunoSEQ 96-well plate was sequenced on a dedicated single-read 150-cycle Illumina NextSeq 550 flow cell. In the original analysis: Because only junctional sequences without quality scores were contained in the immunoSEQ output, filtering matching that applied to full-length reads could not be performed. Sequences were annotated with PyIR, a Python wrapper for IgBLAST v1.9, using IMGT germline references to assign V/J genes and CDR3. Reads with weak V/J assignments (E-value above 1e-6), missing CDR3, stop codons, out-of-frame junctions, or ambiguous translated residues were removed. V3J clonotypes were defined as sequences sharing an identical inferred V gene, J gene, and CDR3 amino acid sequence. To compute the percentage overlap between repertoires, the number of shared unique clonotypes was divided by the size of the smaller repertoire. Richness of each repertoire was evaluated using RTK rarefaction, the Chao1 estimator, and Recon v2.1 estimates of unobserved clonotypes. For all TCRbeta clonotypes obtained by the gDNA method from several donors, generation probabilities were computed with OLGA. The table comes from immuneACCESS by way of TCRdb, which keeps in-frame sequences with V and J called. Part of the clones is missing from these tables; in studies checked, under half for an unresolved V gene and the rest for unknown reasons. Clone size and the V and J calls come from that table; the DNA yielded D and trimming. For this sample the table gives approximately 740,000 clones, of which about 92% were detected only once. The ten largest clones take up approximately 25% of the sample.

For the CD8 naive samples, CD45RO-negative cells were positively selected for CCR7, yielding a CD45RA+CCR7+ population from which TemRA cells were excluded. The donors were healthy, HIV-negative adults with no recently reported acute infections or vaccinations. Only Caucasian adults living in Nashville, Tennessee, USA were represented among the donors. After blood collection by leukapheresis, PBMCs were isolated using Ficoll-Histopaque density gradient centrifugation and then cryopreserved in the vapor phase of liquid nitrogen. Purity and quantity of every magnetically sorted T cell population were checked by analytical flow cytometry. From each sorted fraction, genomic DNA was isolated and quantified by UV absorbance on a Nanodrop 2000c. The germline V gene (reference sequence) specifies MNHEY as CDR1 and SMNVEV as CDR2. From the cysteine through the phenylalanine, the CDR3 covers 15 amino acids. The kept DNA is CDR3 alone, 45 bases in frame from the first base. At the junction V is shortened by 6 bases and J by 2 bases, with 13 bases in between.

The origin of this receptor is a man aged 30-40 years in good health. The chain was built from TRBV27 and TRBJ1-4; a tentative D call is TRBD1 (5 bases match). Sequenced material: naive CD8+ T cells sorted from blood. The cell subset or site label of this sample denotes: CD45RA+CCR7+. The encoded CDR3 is CASSPGTSTNEKLFF. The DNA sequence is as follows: TGTGCCAGCAGCCCCGGGACTTCTACTAATGAAAAACTGTTTTTT.